These T cell receptor beta chains were read from a single sample in a study of blood T cell repertoires in COVID-19. Generated by immunoSEQ multiplex PCR, the TCRdb table keeps only in-frame clones and is missing some. The data contain a few hundred thousand clones, around 86% of them seen just once; the ten biggest clones take up roughly 5.1%. What was sequenced was PBMCs or T cells enriched from blood (not recorded which). The receptors here all came from a woman aged 50 to 60 who had recovered from COVID-19. The CDR3 runs from the conserved cysteine through the conserved F or W. The D gene is left open where the match is weak. A row's size may be missing; if present it is once, few, many or a size class.

d_gene	v_gene	abundance	j_gene	CDR3aa	CDR3nt
-	TRBV5-1	-	TRBJ2-2	CASSLLADHTGELFF	TGCGCCAGCAGCTTGTTAGCGGACCACACCGGGGAGCTGTTTTTT
-	TRBV4-2	-	TRBJ1-1	CASSQGTGLSPEAFF	TGTGCCAGCAGCCAAGGAACAGGCCTAAGCCCTGAAGCTTTCTTT
-	TRBV30	-	TRBJ1-2	CAKSGTQYGYTF	TGTGCCAAATCCGGGACACAGTATGGCTACACCTTC
TRBD1	TRBV6-2/TRBV6-3	-	TRBJ2-3	CASSLPDRFLTDTQYF	TGTGCCAGCAGCCTCCCGGACAGGTTCTTGACAGATACGCAGTATTTT
-	TRBV9	once	TRBJ1-4	CASSLVGGSGEKLFF	TGTGCCAGCAGCTTAGTGGGAGGGAGCGGCGAAAAACTGTTTTTT
TRBD2	TRBV7-6	-	TRBJ2-7	CASSLALAGGYEQYF	TGTGCCAGCAGCTTAGCGTTGGCGGGAGGATACGAGCAGTACTTC
-	TRBV14	few	TRBJ2-7	CASSQAPSLYEQYF	TGTGCCAGCAGTCAGGCACCCTCTTTATACGAGCAGTACTTC
TRBD1	TRBV29-1	-	TRBJ1-1	CSADRGQGTGEAFF	TGCAGCGCAGATAGGGGACAGGGGACCGGTGAAGCTTTCTTT
-	TRBV7-2	-	TRBJ1-1	CASSLGRGVDTEAFF	TGTGCCAGCAGCTTAGGGAGGGGAGTAGACACTGAAGCTTTCTTT
TRBD2	TRBV7-9	-	TRBJ2-3	CASSLEWTSGAYTDTQYF	TGTGCCAGCAGCTTAGAGTGGACTAGCGGGGCTTACACAGATACGCAGTATTTT
TRBD1	TRBV5-1	-	TRBJ2-7	CASSSGQGVAEQYF	TGCGCCAGCAGCTCGGGACAGGGGGTCGCCGAGCAGTACTTC
TRBD1	TRBV19	-	TRBJ1-3	CATEQGSSGNTIYF	TGTGCCACAGAACAGGGGAGCTCTGGAAACACCATATATTTT
TRBD2	TRBV4-2	-	TRBJ2-7	CASSPRLAGAPVAYEQYF	TGTGCCAGCAGCCCCCGACTAGCGGGAGCCCCGGTGGCCTACGAGCAGTACTTC
-	TRBV13	-	TRBJ1-4	CASSLAGGANEKLFF	TGTGCCAGCAGCTTAGCGGGGGGCGCTAATGAAAAACTGTTTTTT
TRBD1	TRBV10-3	-	TRBJ1-1	CAISRGQQNTEAFF	TGTGCCATCAGTCGGGGACAGCAGAACACTGAAGCTTTCTTT
TRBD2	TRBV5-1	-	TRBJ2-1	CASQRDVTYNEQFF	TGCGCCAGTCAGCGGGACGTCACCTACAATGAGCAGTTCTTC
TRBD1	TRBV7-9	-	TRBJ2-4	CASSIITGGAGKNIQYF	TGTGCCAGCAGCATCATCACAGGGGGCGCCGGGAAAAACATTCAGTACTTC
TRBD2	TRBV30	-	TRBJ2-3	CAWSRQAGGGYF	TGTGCCTGGAGTCGCCAGGCGGGGGGAGGGTATTTT
-	TRBV2	-	TRBJ1-3	CASSEQFSGNTIYF	TGTGCCAGCAGTGAACAGTTCTCTGGAAACACCATATATTTT
-	TRBV6-1	-	TRBJ1-6	CASSEDGGLTNSPLHF	TGTGCCAGCAGTGAAGATGGGGGCCTCACCAATTCACCCCTCCACTTT
TRBD1	TRBV7-2	-	TRBJ1-5	CASSLSWTGANNQPQHF	TGTGCCAGCAGCTTATCGTGGACAGGGGCTAACAATCAGCCCCAGCATTTT
TRBD1	TRBV5-6	-	TRBJ2-7	CASSPIEHDRGYEQYF	TGTGCCAGCAGCCCGATTGAACACGACAGGGGGTACGAGCAGTACTTC
TRBD1	TRBV24-1	once	TRBJ1-2	CATSDRRQGHGYTF	TGTGCCACCAGTGATCGGAGACAGGGCCATGGCTACACCTTC
-	TRBV30	-	TRBJ1-5	CAWSKGGAGNQPQHF	TGTGCCTGGAGTAAGGGGGGGGCGGGCAATCAGCCCCAGCATTTT
-	TRBV19	-	TRBJ1-1	CASSTRGPRYYTEAFF	TGTGCCAGTAGTACTAGGGGCCCGAGATACTACACTGAAGCTTTCTTT
TRBD2	TRBV6-2/TRBV6-3	-	TRBJ2-5	CASSRGRAQETQYF	TGTGCCAGCAGTCGTGGGAGGGCACAAGAGACCCAGTACTTC
-	TRBV7-9	-	TRBJ1-4	CASSPPASSGKLFF	TGTGCCAGCAGCCCTCCAGCGTCTTCAGGGAAACTGTTTTTT
-	TRBV7-8	-	TRBJ1-6	CASSLADRGVASPLHF	TGTGCCAGCAGCTTAGCAGATCGGGGGGTAGCTTCACCCCTCCACTTT
TRBD1	TRBV5-1	-	TRBJ2-7	CASSLTGGDYEQYF	TGCGCCAGCAGCTTGACAGGGGGCGACTACGAGCAGTACTTC
-	TRBV7-8	few	TRBJ2-2	CASSPSPGGTGELFF	TGTGCCAGCAGCCCATCCCCCGGTGGCACCGGGGAGCTGTTTTTT
TRBD1	TRBV6-5	-	TRBJ1-6	CASSYSTGRNSPLHF	TGTGCCAGCAGTTACTCGACAGGGCGCAATTCACCCCTCCACTTT
-	TRBV7-9	-	TRBJ2-5	CASSLALGTQETQYF	TGTGCCAGCAGCTTAGCGCTTGGGACTCAAGAGACCCAGTACTTC
TRBD2	TRBV7-2	-	TRBJ2-3	CASSANSGGTQYF	TGTGCCAGCAGCGCAAATAGCGGGGGAACGCAGTATTTT
-	TRBV29-1	-	TRBJ2-2	CSIGAINSGELFF	TGCAGCATTGGGGCTATCAATTCCGGGGAGCTGTTTTTT
TRBD2	TRBV11-3	-	TRBJ2-3	CASSSPPGTSGTTDTQYF	TGTGCCAGCAGCTCACCACCCGGGACTAGCGGGACCACAGATACGCAGTATTTT
-	TRBV3-1/TRBV3-2	-	TRBJ1-5	CASSQGAANQPQHF	TGTGCCAGCAGCCAAGGGGCAGCAAATCAGCCCCAGCATTTT
TRBD1	TRBV29-1	-	TRBJ2-3	CSVEGDDRGRDTQYF	TGCAGCGTTGAGGGTGATGACAGGGGGCGAGATACGCAGTATTTT
TRBD2	TRBV19	-	TRBJ2-1	CASSPRLAGEQFF	TGTGCCAGTAGTCCCCGACTAGCGGGAGAGCAGTTCTTC
-	TRBV18	-	TRBJ2-6	CASSSALLSGANVLTF	TGTGCCAGCTCAAGCGCTCTCCTCTCTGGGGCCAACGTCCTGACTTTC
TRBD1	TRBV29-1	-	TRBJ1-1	CSVSRDRADTEAFF	TGCAGCGTTAGTAGGGACAGGGCGGACACTGAAGCTTTCTTT
-	TRBV30	-	TRBJ2-3	CAWSVQDTQYF	TGTGCCTGGAGTGTACAAGATACGCAGTATTTT
TRBD1	TRBV5-1	-	TRBJ1-2	CASSLEADRGYGYTF	TGCGCCAGCAGCTTGGAGGCCGACAGGGGATATGGCTACACCTTC
-	TRBV19	-	TRBJ1-2	CASRSGSGGDYGYTF	TGTGCCAGTAGATCAGGGTCTGGAGGGGACTATGGCTACACCTTC
-	TRBV27	-	TRBJ1-1	CASSPKVGSTEAFF	TGTGCCAGCAGTCCGAAAGTCGGGAGCACTGAAGCTTTCTTT
-	TRBV5-4	-	TRBJ1-2	CASSFRPEQPSPHF	TGTGCCAGCAGCTTCCGCCCGGAACAACCTAGTCCACACTTC
TRBD2	TRBV3-1/TRBV3-2	-	TRBJ2-5	CASSQLGTRVTKETQYF	TGTGCCAGCAGCCAATTGGGGACTAGAGTAACTAAAGAGACCCAGTACTTC
-	TRBV15	once	TRBJ1-1	CATSSDITEAFF	TGTGCCACCAGCTCCGACATAACTGAAGCTTTCTTT
-	TRBV29-1	-	TRBJ1-2	CSVERDTFLGYTF	TGCAGCGTTGAACGGGACACTTTTCTTGGCTACACCTTC
TRBD1	TRBV19	-	TRBJ1-2	CATRGQGNYGYTF	TGTGCCACCCGTGGACAGGGCAACTATGGCTACACCTTC
-	TRBV11-2	-	TRBJ2-5	CASSFLLETQYF	TGTGCCAGCAGCTTCCTTTTGGAGACCCAGTACTTC
-	TRBV7-2	once	TRBJ1-1	CASSFQGSGTEAFF	TGTGCCAGCAGCTTCCAGGGGAGTGGCACTGAAGCTTTCTTT
TRBD1	TRBV5-1	-	TRBJ2-7	CASSTGEEGYEQYF	TGCGCCAGCAGCACAGGGGAAGAGGGCTACGAGCAGTACTTC
-	TRBV19	-	TRBJ1-1	CASSMEGHTEAFF	TGTGCCAGTAGTATGGAGGGACACACTGAAGCTTTCTTT
-	TRBV12-3/TRBV12-4	few	TRBJ1-3	CASSRLPGNTIYF	TGTGCCAGCAGCCGCCTACCTGGAAACACCATATATTTT
-	TRBV7-9	-	TRBJ1-6	CASSQDTLSPLHF	TGTGCCAGCAGCCAGGACACGCTTTCACCCCTCCACTTT
TRBD1	TRBV4-1	-	TRBJ1-4	CASSQDESGQGYEKLFF	TGCGCCAGCAGCCAGGACGAATCGGGACAGGGATATGAAAAACTGTTTTTT
-	TRBV10-3	-	TRBJ2-1	CAIRDSSSYNEQFF	TGTGCCATCAGGGACTCGAGCTCCTACAATGAGCAGTTCTTC